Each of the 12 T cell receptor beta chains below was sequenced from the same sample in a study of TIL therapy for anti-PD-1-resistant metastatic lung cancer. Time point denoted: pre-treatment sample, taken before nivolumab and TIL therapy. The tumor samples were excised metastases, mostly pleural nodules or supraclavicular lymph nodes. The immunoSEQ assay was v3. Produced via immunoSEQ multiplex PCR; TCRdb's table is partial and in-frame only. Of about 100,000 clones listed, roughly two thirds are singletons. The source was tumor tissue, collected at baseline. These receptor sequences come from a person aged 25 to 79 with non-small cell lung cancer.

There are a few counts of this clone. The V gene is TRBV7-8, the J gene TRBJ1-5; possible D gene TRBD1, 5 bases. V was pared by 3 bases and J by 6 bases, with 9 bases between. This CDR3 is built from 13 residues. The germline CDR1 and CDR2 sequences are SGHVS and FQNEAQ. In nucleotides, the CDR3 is TGTGCCAGCAGCTTCCAGGGTGGTCAGCCCCAGCATTTT. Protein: CASSFQGGQPQHF.

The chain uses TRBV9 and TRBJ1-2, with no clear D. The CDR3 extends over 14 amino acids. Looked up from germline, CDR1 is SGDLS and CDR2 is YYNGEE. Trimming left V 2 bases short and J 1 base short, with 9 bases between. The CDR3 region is CASSVGQSNYGYTF. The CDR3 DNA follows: TGTGCCAGCAGCGTCGGGCAGAGTAACTATGGCTACACCTTC. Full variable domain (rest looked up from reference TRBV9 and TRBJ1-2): DSGVTQTPKHLITATGQRVTLRCSPRSGDLSVYWYQQSLDQGLQFLIQYYNGEERAKGNILERFSAQQFPDLHSELNLSSLELGDSALYFCASSVGQSNYGYTFGSGTRLTVV.

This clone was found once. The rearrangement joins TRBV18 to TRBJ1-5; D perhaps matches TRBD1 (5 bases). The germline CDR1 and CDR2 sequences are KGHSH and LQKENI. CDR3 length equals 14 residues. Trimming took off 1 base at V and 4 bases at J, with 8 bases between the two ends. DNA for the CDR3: TGTGCCAGCTCACCACAGAAGGGGAATCAGCCCCAGCATTTT. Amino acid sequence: CASSPQKGNQPQHF.

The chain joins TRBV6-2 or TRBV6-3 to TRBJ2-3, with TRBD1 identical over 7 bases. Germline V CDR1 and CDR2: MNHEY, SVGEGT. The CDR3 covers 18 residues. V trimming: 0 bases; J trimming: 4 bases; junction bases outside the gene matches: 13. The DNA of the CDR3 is TGTGCCAGCAGTTACTCGGGGCACAGGGGAGACAAGGCAGATACGCAGTATTTT. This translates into CASSYSGHRGDKADTQYF.

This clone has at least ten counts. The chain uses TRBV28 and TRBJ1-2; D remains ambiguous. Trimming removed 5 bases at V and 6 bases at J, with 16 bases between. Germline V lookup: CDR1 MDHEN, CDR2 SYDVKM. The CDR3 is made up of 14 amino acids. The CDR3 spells CASSIPGEADGYTF. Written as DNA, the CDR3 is TGTGCCAGCAGTATTCCCGGTGAAGCGGATGGCTACACCTTC.

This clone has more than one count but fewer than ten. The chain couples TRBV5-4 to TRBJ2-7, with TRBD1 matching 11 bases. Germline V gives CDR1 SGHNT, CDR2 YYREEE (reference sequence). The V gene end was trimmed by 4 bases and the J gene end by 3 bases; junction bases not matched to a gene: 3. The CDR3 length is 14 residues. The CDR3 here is CASSPGQGGYEQYF. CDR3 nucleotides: TGTGCCAGCAGCCCGGGACAGGGGGGCTACGAGCAGTACTTC.

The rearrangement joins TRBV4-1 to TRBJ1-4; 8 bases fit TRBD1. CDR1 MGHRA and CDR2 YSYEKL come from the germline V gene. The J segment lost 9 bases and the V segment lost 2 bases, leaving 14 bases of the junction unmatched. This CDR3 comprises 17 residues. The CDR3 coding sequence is TGCGCCAGCAGCCAACCCCTAATCCGGACAGGGCTGAAAAAACTGTTTTTT. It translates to CASSQPLIRTGLKKLFF.

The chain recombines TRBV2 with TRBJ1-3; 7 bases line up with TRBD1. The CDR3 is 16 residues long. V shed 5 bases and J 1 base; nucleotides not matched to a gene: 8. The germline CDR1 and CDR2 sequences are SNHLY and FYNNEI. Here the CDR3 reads CASSLDRVVSGNTIYF. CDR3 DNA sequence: TGTGCCAGCAGTCTTGACAGGGTGGTTTCTGGAAACACCATATATTTT. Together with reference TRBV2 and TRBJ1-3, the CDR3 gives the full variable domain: EPEVTQTPSHQVTQMGQEVILRCVPISNHLYFYWYRQILGQKVEFLVSFYNNEISEKSEIFDDQFSVERPDGSNFTLKIRSTKLEDSAMYFCASSLDRVVSGNTIYFGEGSWLTVV.

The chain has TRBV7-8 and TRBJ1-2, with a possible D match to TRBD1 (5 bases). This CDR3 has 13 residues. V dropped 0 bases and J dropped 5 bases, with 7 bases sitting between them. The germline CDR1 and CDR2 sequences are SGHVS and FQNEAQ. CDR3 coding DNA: TGTGCCAGCAGCTTAGCGACAGAATATGGCTACACCTTC. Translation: CASSLATEYGYTF.

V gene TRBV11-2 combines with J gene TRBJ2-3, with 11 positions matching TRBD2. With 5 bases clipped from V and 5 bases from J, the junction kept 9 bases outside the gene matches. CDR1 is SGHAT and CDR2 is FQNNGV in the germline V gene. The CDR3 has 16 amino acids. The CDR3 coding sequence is TGTGCCAGCAGCCGCTGGGTAGCGGGAGGGGTAGATACGCAGTATTTT. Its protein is CASSRWVAGGVDTQYF.

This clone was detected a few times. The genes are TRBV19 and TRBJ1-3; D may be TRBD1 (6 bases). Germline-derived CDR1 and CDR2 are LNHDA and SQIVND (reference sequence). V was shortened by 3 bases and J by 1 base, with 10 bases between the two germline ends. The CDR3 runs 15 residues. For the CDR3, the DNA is TGTGCCAGTAGTATCCCAGGGGCATCTGGAAACACCATATATTTT. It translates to CASSIPGASGNTIYF.

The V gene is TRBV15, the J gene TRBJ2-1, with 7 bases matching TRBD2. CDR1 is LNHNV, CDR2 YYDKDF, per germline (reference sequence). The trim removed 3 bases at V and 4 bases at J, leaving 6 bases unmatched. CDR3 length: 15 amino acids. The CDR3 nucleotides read TGTGCCACCAGCAGGGGGGGGACCAATTACAATGAGCAGTTCTTC. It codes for CATSRGGTNYNEQFF.